This T cell receptor beta chain was identified in a study of blood T cell repertoires in COVID-19. About the research overall: Some COVID-19 samples were acute and others convalescent; all came from the United States, Italy and Spain. PBMCs, B-cell-depleted T cells, or T cells provided the cDNA or gDNA that made up the material.

With 0 bases clipped from V and 4 bases from J, the junction kept 12 bases outside the gene matches. The germline CDR1 and CDR2 sequences are LNHDA and SQIVND (reference sequence). The CDR3 has 20 amino acids. The table came from immunoSEQ multiplex PCR; TCRdb's copy has only in-frame clones and leaves some out. The sample comprises about 190,000 clones, 70% to 90% of which are singletons, and less than 7.5% rests with the top ten. This receptor was identified in a woman in her thirties or forties who had recovered from COVID-19. Sequences were obtained from peripheral blood. The chain recombines TRBV19 with TRBJ2-3; 14 bases fit TRBD2. This chain's CDR3 is CASSIDSTSGRAVWPDTQYF. The CDR3 DNA reads TGTGCCAGTAGTATAGATTCGACTAGCGGGAGGGCCGTCTGGCCAGATACGCAGTATTTT.